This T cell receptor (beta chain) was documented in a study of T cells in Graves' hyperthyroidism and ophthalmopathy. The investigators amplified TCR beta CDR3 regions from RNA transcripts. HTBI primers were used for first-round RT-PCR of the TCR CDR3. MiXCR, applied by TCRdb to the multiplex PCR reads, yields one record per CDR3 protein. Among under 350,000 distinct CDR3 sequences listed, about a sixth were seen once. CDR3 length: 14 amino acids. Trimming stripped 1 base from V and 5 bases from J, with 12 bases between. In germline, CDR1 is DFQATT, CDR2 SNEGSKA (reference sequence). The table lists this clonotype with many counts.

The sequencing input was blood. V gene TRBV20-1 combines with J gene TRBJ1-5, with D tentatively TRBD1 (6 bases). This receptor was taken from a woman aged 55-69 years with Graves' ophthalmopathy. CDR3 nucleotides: TGCAGTGCTAGAGGGACAGCGAGGGATCAGCCCCAGCATTTT. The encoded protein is CSARGTARDQPQHF.